Sequencing of this T cell receptor beta chain was carried out in a study of blood T cell repertoires in COVID-19 (TCRdb year 2020). Turning to the overall study: Recovered participants in ImmuneRACE Cohort 3 were defined as having two consecutive negative NP/OP PCR tests, clearance from a healthcare professional, or resolution of symptoms. Samples from collaborators originated in the United States, Italy and Spain and spanned both the acute and convalescent phases of COVID-19. The material from the prospective study consisted of cDNA or gDNA derived from T cells, B-cell-depleted T cells, or PBMCs. Deeply sampled blood TCRbeta repertoires from subjects exposed to, actively infected with, or recovered from COVID-19 were included in the dataset. The repertoires were released in a freely available public database intended as a resource for research on the immune response to SARS-CoV-2. The samples were drawn from two sources: the first 160 participants of the ongoing ImmuneRACE study, and 950 to 1,500 subjects contributed by 6 global collaborators. Nearly every sample came with metadata listing a de-identified subject ID, COVID-19 status, age in years and sex. Where available, HLA class I and class II types were taken from metadata supplied by the sample provider and were not determined by assay-based typing. General study outcomes and caveats: The amount of clinical and demographic metadata varied by source and participant and was provided uncurated.

As regards this clone: Its antigen target is currently unknown. No base qualities exist here, and no much larger clone lies one base off it.

TCRbeta CDR3 regions were amplified from genomic DNA using the immunoSEQ Assay, a bias-controlled multiplex PCR. In the paper's pipeline: The number of nucleated cells in each sample was estimated by amplification of reference gene primers within the assay. Sequence reads were collapsed and filtered to measure the absolute abundance of every unique TCRbeta CDR3 rearrangement. For each sample, productive Simpson clonality was calculated as the square root of Simpson's diversity index across productive rearrangements. The clones in this table, taken by TCRdb from immuneACCESS, are in-frame only. Not every clone is retained; where verified, under half of the shortfall comes from an unresolved V gene, and the cause of the rest is unknown. D and trimming come from the DNA, and the V and J calls and clone size come from that table. Recorded for this sample are roughly 200,000 clones; roughly 84% of them occurred a single time. 7% to 9% of the sample goes to the ten largest clones.

In the prospective study, participants were about 18 to 100 years old, resided in 20 to 30 geographic areas of the United States, and were enrolled through a virtual design. To assign participants to cohorts, the prospective study relied on clinical history that participants themselves reported in a screening survey and a study questionnaire. Each participant in the prospective study had whole blood, serum and a nasopharyngeal or oropharyngeal swab collected by mobile phlebotomists. Over an approximately 2-month period, participants in the prospective study had the option of providing additional blood draws and questionnaires. Blood samples from the prospective study were shipped frozen or at room temperature prior to DNA extraction. The TCR originated in a man aged 25 to 40 in a cohort exposed to, infected with or recovered from COVID-19 (not recorded which). The sequencing sample was made of PBMCs or T cells enriched from blood (not recorded which).

The CDR3 amino acid sequence is: CASSEETGSNYGYTF. The nucleotide sequence reads TGTGCCAGCAGTGAGGAGACAGGTTCTAACTATGGCTACACCTTC. The chain is made from TRBV6-1 and TRBJ1-2; a weak D assignment points to TRBD1 (6 bases agree). As encoded in the germline V gene, CDR1 is MNHNS while CDR2 is SASEGT. Trimming takes 3 bases from V and 0 bases from J, and the germline ends sit 11 bases apart. Taken from cysteine to phenylalanine, the CDR3 has 15 residues. The kept DNA is CDR3 alone, 45 bases in frame from the first base.